This T cell receptor (beta chain) comes out of a study of T-cell memory formation after mild COVID-19. Study overall: Each donor largely had its own TCR clusters.

Findings of the study overall: Contracting clones from day 15 to 85 had balanced CD4/CD8; later expanders favoured CD4+. Several responding clones turned up in pre-infection memory, indicating that cross-reactive memory may have taken part.

TCRalpha and TCRbeta libraries used 5'RACE with constant-segment primers and UMIs. TCRdb independently ran MiXCR on the 5' RACE reads; one entry per CDR3 protein. The table lists under 300,000 distinct CDR3 sequences, 15% to 20% of them singletons, with roughly 22% in the top ten. The CDR3 runs 14 residues. The V gene lost 5 bases and the J gene lost 7 bases, with 17 bases spanning the gap. In this sample, this clonotype turned up a few times. Its antigen remains unidentified. The rearrangement uses TRBV12-3 or TRBV12-4 and TRBJ2-5; D uncertain. This TCR was recovered from a man between 18 and 35 years old who had mild COVID-19 (a few samples of this study predate the infection). Cell type and time point are not known. The sequencing sample was made of PBMCs or a T cell subset sorted from them (not recorded which). CDR3 sequence (DNA): TGTGCCAGCAGTCCGGGTTCTTTCCCAGCGACCCAGTACTTC. Translating gives CASSPGSFPATQYF.